These T cell receptor beta chains were read from a single sample in a study of cytomegalovirus exposure and HLA in healthy donors. Assay: immunoSEQ multiplex PCR; the TCRdb copy retains only in-frame clones and omits some. The repertoire holds about 170,000 clones, with more than 80% as singletons. The sample was PBMCs. The receptors come from a man aged 18-30 years in good health and CMV-seronegative. Both conserved end residues are part of each CDR3. The D gene is left open where the match is weak. Only part of the rows carry a size: once, few, many, or a class if the clone is expanded.

D: TRBD1; size: once; V: TRBV30; J: TRBJ2-2; DNA: TGTGCCTCCCCCAGGACAGGGGGCTTCGGGGAGCTGTTTTTT; CDR3: CASPRTGGFGELFF
D: NA; size: NA; V: TRBV12-5; J: TRBJ1-5; DNA: TGTGCTAGTGGTTTGGTTCAGGGGAATAGCAATCAGCCCCAGCATTTT; CDR3: CASGLVQGNSNQPQHF
D: NA; size: NA; V: TRBV5-4; J: TRBJ2-2; DNA: TGTGCCAGCAGTCCCCCAGAGAACACCGGGGAGCTGTTTTTT; CDR3: CASSPPENTGELFF
D: NA; size: NA; V: TRBV19; J: TRBJ2-7; DNA: TGTGCCAGTAGTATCTCAGCGCCAACCACCTACGAGCAGTACTTC; CDR3: CASSISAPTTYEQYF
D: NA; size: NA; V: TRBV14; J: TRBJ2-2; DNA: TGTGCCAGCAGCCCACGAACTTCAACCCACAGGGAGTACACCGGGGAGCTGTTTTTT; CDR3: CASSPRTSTHREYTGELFF
D: NA; size: NA; V: TRBV7-8; J: TRBJ1-1; DNA: TGTGCCAGCAGCTTAGTTGGGCCCGCTCTGGGGAACACTGAAGCTTTCTTT; CDR3: CASSLVGPALGNTEAFF
D: NA; size: NA; V: TRBV6-1; J: TRBJ1-5; DNA: TGTGCCAGCCGCTCGGGACAACCCAATCAGCCCCAGCATTTT; CDR3: CASRSGQPNQPQHF
D: TRBD1; size: few; V: TRBV27; J: TRBJ2-7; DNA: TGTGCCAGCAGTGACAGGGTCTCCTACGAGCAGTACTTC; CDR3: CASSDRVSYEQYF
D: TRBD1; size: NA; V: TRBV7-9; J: TRBJ2-7; DNA: TGTGCCAGCAGCTCCCCTGGACAGGGGGCCTACGAGCAGTACTTC; CDR3: CASSSPGQGAYEQYF
D: TRBD1; size: NA; V: TRBV10-1; J: TRBJ2-4; DNA: TGCGCCAAAGAGCCCGGGACAGGGGTAGCCAAAAACATTCAGTACTTC; CDR3: CAKEPGTGVAKNIQYF
D: TRBD1; size: NA; V: TRBV9; J: TRBJ2-5; DNA: TGTGCCAGCAGCTTCCGGGACAGGGGGCAAGAGACCCAGTACTTC; CDR3: CASSFRDRGQETQYF
D: NA; size: NA; V: TRBV6-5; J: TRBJ1-6; DNA: TGTGCCAGCAGCATCAGGGTTTTGAATTCACCCCTCCACTTT; CDR3: CASSIRVLNSPLHF
D: NA; size: NA; V: TRBV5-4; J: TRBJ2-5; DNA: TGTGCCAGCAGGTCGACGGGGACTGGGGAGCAGTACTTC; CDR3: CASRSTGTGEQYF
D: TRBD1; size: NA; V: TRBV15; J: TRBJ1-4; DNA: TGTGCCACCAGCAGGGCACAGGGGATGGATGAAAAACTGTTTTTT; CDR3: CATSRAQGMDEKLFF
D: TRBD1; size: few; V: TRBV7-9; J: TRBJ2-7; DNA: TGTGCCAGCAGCTTAGGAGTGACAGGGGTATCCGAGCAGTACTTC; CDR3: CASSLGVTGVSEQYF